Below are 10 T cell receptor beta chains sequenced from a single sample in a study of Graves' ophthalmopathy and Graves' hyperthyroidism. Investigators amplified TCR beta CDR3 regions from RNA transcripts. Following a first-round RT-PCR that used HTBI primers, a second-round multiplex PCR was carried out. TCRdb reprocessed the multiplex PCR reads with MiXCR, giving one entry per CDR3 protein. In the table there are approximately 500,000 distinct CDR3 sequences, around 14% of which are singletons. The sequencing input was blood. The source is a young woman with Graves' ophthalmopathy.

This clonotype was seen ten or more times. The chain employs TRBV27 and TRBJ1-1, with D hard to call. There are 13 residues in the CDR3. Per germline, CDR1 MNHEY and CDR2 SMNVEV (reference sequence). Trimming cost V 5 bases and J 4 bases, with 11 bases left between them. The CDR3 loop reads CASSLGYRTEAFF. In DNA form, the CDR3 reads TGTGCCAGCAGTCTCGGGTACCGCACTGAAGCTTTCTTT.

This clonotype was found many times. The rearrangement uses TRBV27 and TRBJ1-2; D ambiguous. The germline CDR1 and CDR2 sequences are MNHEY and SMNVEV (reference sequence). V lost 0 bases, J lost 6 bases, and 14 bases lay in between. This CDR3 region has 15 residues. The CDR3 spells CASSLSWSEENGYTF. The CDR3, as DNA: TGTGCCAGCAGTTTATCGTGGTCCGAGGAGAATGGCTACACCTTC.

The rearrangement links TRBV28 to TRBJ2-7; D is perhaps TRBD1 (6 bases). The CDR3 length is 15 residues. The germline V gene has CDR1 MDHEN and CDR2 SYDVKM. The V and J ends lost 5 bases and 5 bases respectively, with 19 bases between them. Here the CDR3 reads CASSDYPTGTNEQYF. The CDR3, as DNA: TGTGCCAGCAGTGACTACCCTACAGGGACGAACGAGCAGTACTTC.

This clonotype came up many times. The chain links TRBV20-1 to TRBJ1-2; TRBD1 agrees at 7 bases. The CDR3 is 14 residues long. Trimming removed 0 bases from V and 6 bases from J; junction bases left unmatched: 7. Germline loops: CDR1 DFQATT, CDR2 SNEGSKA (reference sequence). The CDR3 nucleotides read TGCAGTGCTAGAGATCCAGCACAGGGGAATGGCTACACCTTC. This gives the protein CSARDPAQGNGYTF.

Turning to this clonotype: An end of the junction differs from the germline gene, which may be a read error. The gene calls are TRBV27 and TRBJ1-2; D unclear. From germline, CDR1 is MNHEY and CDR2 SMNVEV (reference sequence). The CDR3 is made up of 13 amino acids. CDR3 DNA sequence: TGTGCCAGCAGTTTATATTTATTCGGCAGCGCCGGATTC. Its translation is CASSLYLFGSAGF.

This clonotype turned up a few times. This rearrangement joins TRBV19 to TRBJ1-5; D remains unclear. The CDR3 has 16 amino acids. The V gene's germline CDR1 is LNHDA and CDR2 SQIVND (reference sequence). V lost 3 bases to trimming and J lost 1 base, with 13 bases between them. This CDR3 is CASSISWQASNQPQHF. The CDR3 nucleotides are TGTGCCAGTAGTATCTCTTGGCAGGCCAGCAATCAGCCCCAGCATTTT.

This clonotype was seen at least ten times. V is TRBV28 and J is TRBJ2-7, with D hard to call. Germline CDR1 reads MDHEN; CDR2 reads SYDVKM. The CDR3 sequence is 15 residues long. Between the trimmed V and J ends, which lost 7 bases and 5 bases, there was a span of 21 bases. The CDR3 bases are TGTGCCAGCACCCTGTGGGCAGGCGCATCTAACGAGCAGTACTTC. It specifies CASTLWAGASNEQYF.

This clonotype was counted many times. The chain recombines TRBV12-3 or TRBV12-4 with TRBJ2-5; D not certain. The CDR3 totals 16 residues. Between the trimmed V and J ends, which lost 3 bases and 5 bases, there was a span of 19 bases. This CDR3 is CASSLSVLDPGETQYF. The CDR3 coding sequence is TGTGCCAGCAGTTTGTCTGTTTTGGATCCCGGGGAGACCCAGTACTTC.

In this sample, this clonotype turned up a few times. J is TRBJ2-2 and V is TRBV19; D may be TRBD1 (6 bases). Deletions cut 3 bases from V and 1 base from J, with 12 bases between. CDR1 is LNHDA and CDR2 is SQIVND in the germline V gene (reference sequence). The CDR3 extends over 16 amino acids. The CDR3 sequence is CASSISGTMNTGELFF. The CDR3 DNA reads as TGTGCCAGTAGTATTTCCGGGACAATGAACACCGGGGAGCTGTTTTTT.

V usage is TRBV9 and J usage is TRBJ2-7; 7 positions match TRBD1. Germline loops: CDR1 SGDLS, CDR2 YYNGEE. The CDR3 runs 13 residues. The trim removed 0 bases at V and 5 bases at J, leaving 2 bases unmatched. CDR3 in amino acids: CASSVGQGDEQYF. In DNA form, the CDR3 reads TGTGCCAGCAGCGTAGGGCAGGGGGACGAGCAGTACTTC. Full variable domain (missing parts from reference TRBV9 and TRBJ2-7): DSGVTQTPKHLITATGQRVTLRCSPRSGDLSVYWYQQSLDQGLQFLIQYYNGEERAKGNILERFSAQQFPDLHSELNLSSLELGDSALYFCASSVGQGDEQYFGPGTRLTVT.